Listed below are T cell receptor beta chains from one sample, sequenced in a study of T cell repertoires in cytomegalovirus infection. One entry per CDR3 protein results from TCRdb running MiXCR on the reads. The repertoire holds roughly 300,000 distinct CDR3 sequences, with 9.5% as singletons. The sample consisted of PBMCs. Every receptor here comes from a human donor in good health (CMV status not recorded). Some clones in this sample may be carry-over from other donors' samples. Each CDR3 is given with its conserved first and last residue. Fields, in order: V gene, clone size, J gene, CDR3 protein. Size values are once, few and many counts, or a class for expanded clones, and some rows have none.

v_gene: TRBV7-2
abundance: many
j_gene: TRBJ2-1
CDR3aa: CASSRSGPSYNEQFF

v_gene: TRBV7-9
abundance: NA
j_gene: TRBJ1-1
CDR3aa: CASSSRRGGTEAFF

v_gene: TRBV12-3/TRBV12-4
abundance: many
j_gene: TRBJ1-1
CDR3aa: CASTRQDIEAFF

v_gene: TRBV4-2
abundance: few
j_gene: TRBJ2-2
CDR3aa: CASSLLGTSTTGELFF

v_gene: TRBV28
abundance: many
j_gene: TRBJ1-3
CDR3aa: CASTEDGRSGNTIYF

v_gene: TRBV6-5
abundance: few
j_gene: TRBJ2-7
CDR3aa: CASRPLAGGSSYEQYF

v_gene: TRBV27
abundance: many
j_gene: TRBJ1-1
CDR3aa: CASSFLGPNTEAFF

v_gene: TRBV11-2
abundance: few
j_gene: TRBJ2-1
CDR3aa: CASSLLESGLLNEQFF

v_gene: TRBV7-2
abundance: few
j_gene: TRBJ2-7
CDR3aa: CASSLAVQLEQYF

v_gene: TRBV30
abundance: NA
j_gene: TRBJ2-2
CDR3aa: CAWSSRELFF

v_gene: TRBV7-9
abundance: few
j_gene: TRBJ1-2
CDR3aa: CASSLPASYGYTF

v_gene: TRBV7-2
abundance: many
j_gene: TRBJ1-4
CDR3aa: CASSYVPFGRPNEKLFF

v_gene: TRBV7-2
abundance: many
j_gene: TRBJ1-2
CDR3aa: CASSLGRGNYGYTF

v_gene: TRBV7-2
abundance: many
j_gene: TRBJ2-3
CDR3aa: CASSLAYSDTQYF

v_gene: TRBV7-2
abundance: NA
j_gene: TRBJ1-1
CDR3aa: CASSVPGQGTEVFF

v_gene: TRBV7-2
abundance: NA
j_gene: TRBJ2-1
CDR3aa: CASSWGQYNEQFF

v_gene: TRBV7-2
abundance: many
j_gene: TRBJ2-5
CDR3aa: CASSFKGVETQYF

v_gene: TRBV4-3
abundance: few
j_gene: TRBJ2-1
CDR3aa: CASSQDLGQGLAWNEQFF

v_gene: TRBV29-1
abundance: NA
j_gene: TRBJ2-7
CDR3aa: CSTDGGQGIGSYEQYF